Each of the 26 T cell receptor beta chains below was sequenced from the same sample in a study of CD8+ T cells in alopecia areata. As to treatment: oral pan-JAK inhibitor, 5-10 mg twice daily. RNA was isolated and reverse transcribed to cDNA, the sequencing template. Profiled with immunoSEQ multiplex PCR; TCRdb holds only in-frame clones, not every one. The top ten hold approximately 2.9% of the sample, which has about 210,000 clones, roughly two fifths seen once. The sequencing here drew on CD4+ T cells sorted from blood, taken at approximately week 37, from a patient treated with tofacitinib. Every receptor here comes from a human donor with alopecia areata.

This chain links TRBV7-2 with TRBJ1-1; a weak D match, TRBD1 (5 bases). This CDR3 is 16 amino acids long. Germline V lookup: CDR1 SGHTA, CDR2 FQGNSA. The germline V and J ends were trimmed by 6 bases and 0 bases, with 17 bases remaining between them. Here the CDR3 DNA reads TGTGCCAGCAGTCGCCGGGACTGGACTTTGAACACTGAAGCTTTCTTT. Protein: CASSRRDWTLNTEAFF.

The chain carries TRBV19 and TRBJ2-7; D assignment may be TRBD1 or TRBD2 (5 bases each). CDR1 and CDR2 (germline): LNHDA, SQIVND (reference sequence). The CDR3 has 14 amino acids. Trimming pared 5 bases from V and 1 base from J, leaving 12 bases between. The CDR3 region is CASSRRGASYEQYF. The CDR3 DNA follows: TGTGCCAGTAGTCGGCGAGGGGCGTCCTACGAGCAGTACTTC.

This clone has more than one count but fewer than ten. The rearrangement uses TRBV5-1 and TRBJ2-5; D call uncertain. V was cut by 4 bases and J by 1 base, with 11 bases left in between. Germline V gene lookup returns CDR1 SGHRS and CDR2 YFSETQ. The CDR3 sequence is 14 residues long. In DNA, the CDR3 is TGCGCCAGCAGCCGGCTAGACTTCCAAGAGACCCAGTACTTC. It is translated as CASSRLDFQETQYF.

The sample holds many counts of this clone. The chain has TRBV29-1 and TRBJ2-5; D gene uncertain. From germline, CDR1 is SQVTM and CDR2 ANQGSEA. V lost 2 bases and J lost 2, with 15 bases in between. The CDR3 length is 15 residues. The DNA for the CDR3 is TGCAGCGTTGAACGAACTACGAGCCCTCAAGAGACCCAGTACTTC. Protein product: CSVERTTSPQETQYF. Supplemented by reference TRBV29-1 and TRBJ2-5, the full variable domain reads SAVISQKPSRDICQRGTSLTIQCQVDSQVTMMFWYRQQPGQSLTLIATANQGSEATYESGFVIDKFPISRPNLTFSTLTVSNMSPEDSSIYLCSVERTTSPQETQYFGPGTRLLVL.

The chain recombines TRBV7-2 with TRBJ2-7, with no clear D. Germline values: CDR1 SGHTA, CDR2 FQGNSA. The germline V and J ends were trimmed by 5 bases and 4 bases, with 6 bases remaining between them. The CDR3 length is 11 residues. The CDR3 protein is CASSVQYEQYF. CDR3 bases: TGTGCCAGCAGCGTCCAATACGAGCAGTACTTC.

The chain has TRBV29-1 and TRBJ2-1; D unresolved. Germline V CDR1 and CDR2: SQVTM, ANQGSEA. The ends were cut back, 3 bases at V and 8 bases at J, with 14 bases in the middle. The CDR3 length is 13 residues. CDR3 region: CSVDLPVSDEQFF. CDR3 bases: TGCAGCGTTGATCTGCCGGTTTCGGATGAGCAGTTCTTC.

The J gene is TRBJ2-7, the V gene TRBV6-6; 7 bases are a match to TRBD1. V gave up 7 bases and J gave up 2 bases; unmatched junction bases: 5. Germline CDR1 reads MNHNY; CDR2 reads SVGAGI (reference sequence). This CDR3 is built from 13 residues. CDR3 coding DNA: TGTGCCAGCAAAAGGGGGCGGACCTACGAGCAGTACTTC. This sequence encodes CASKRGRTYEQYF.

This clone was seen only a few times. This sequence joins TRBV7-9 and TRBJ1-1; the D is unclear. The CDR3 totals 14 residues. Germline CDR1 and CDR2: SEHNR and FQNEAQ (reference sequence). The V and J ends lost 5 bases and 1 base respectively, with 11 bases between them. The CDR3 loop reads CASSPTHTNTEAFF. CDR3 DNA sequence: TGTGCCAGCAGCCCCACTCATACGAACACTGAAGCTTTCTTT.

The chain carries TRBV6-5 and TRBJ2-1; a weak D match, TRBD2 (6 bases). This CDR3 spans 15 amino acids. Trimming cost V 2 bases and J 6 bases, with 14 bases left between them. Germline V gene lookup returns CDR1 MNHEY and CDR2 SVGAGI. The CDR3 loop reads CASSYRGGKANEQFF. The DNA of the CDR3 is TGTGCCAGCAGTTACAGGGGCGGGAAGGCCAATGAGCAGTTCTTC.

Details on this clone: At one end, the junction sequence differs from germline, possibly due to a read error. CDR3 in amino acids: CASSQEGGFSYNEQFF. The CDR3 bases are TGCGCCAGCAGCCAAGAAGGCGGTTTTTCCTACAATGAGCAGTTCTTC. The chain joins TRBV5-4 to TRBJ2-1; D remains ambiguous. Per the germline V gene, CDR1 is SGHNT and CDR2 is YYREEE (reference sequence). This CDR3 comprises 16 residues. Filled out from reference TRBV5-4 and TRBJ2-1, the complete variable domain reads ETGVTQSPTHLIKTRGQQVTLRCSSQSGHNTVSWYQQALGQGPQFIFQYYREEENGRGNFPPRFSGLQFPNYSSELNVNALELDDSALYLCASSQEGGFSYNEQFFGPGTRLTVL.

The genes are TRBV20-1 and TRBJ2-5; D unclear. There are 10 residues in the CDR3. V was pared by 4 bases and J by 5 bases, with 5 bases between. CDR1 and CDR2 from the germline V gene are DFQATT and SNEGSKA (reference sequence). This CDR3 reads CSATSETQYF. The DNA of the CDR3 is TGCAGTGCTACATCGGAGACCCAGTACTTC.

The rearrangement uses TRBV25-1 and TRBJ1-2; D is ambiguous. The CDR3 contains 13 residues. V gave up 2 bases and J gave up 5 bases, with 9 bases separating them. Germline lookup yields CDR1 MGHDK and CDR2 SYGVNS. CDR3 sequence reads: CASSESGPYGYTF. Here the CDR3 DNA reads TGTGCCAGCAGTGAAAGCGGTCCATATGGCTACACCTTC.

This clone was counted only a few times. The chain combines TRBV29-1 with TRBJ2-3; no clear D gene. The CDR3 spans 13 residues. V was trimmed by 3 bases and J by 1 base, leaving 8 bases between them. Germline V gives CDR1 SQVTM, CDR2 ANQGSEA. The CDR3 loop is CSVDGRGTDTQYF. CDR3 nucleotide sequence: TGCAGCGTTGACGGGCGAGGCACAGATACGCAGTATTTT.

For this clone: Other DNA sequences in the sample encode the same CDR3. This chain links TRBV20-1 with TRBJ2-5, with D possibly TRBD2 on 5 matching bases. This CDR3 spans 11 amino acids. The ends were cut back, 1 base at V and 5 bases at J, with 5 bases in the middle. Germline lookup yields CDR1 DFQATT and CDR2 SNEGSKA (reference sequence). CDR3 sequence (DNA): TGCAGTGCTAGAGCGGGGGAGACCCAGTACTTC. The encoded protein is CSARAGETQYF.

This chain joins TRBV9 and TRBJ2-5, with 11 bases identical to TRBD2. Germline V lookup: CDR1 SGDLS, CDR2 YYNGEE. With 3 bases clipped from V and 2 bases from J, the junction kept 6 bases outside the gene matches. This CDR3 is 16 amino acids long. The CDR3 reads CASSAKLAGVQETQYF. The CDR3 nucleotides are TGTGCCAGCAGCGCGAAACTAGCGGGGGTTCAAGAGACCCAGTACTTC.

This chain uses TRBV6-1 with TRBJ2-5, with D hard to call. V lost 5 bases, J lost 5 bases, and 15 bases lay in between. The V gene's germline CDR1 is MNHNS and CDR2 SASEGT. The CDR3 runs 14 residues. The CDR3 sequence is CASSFSRTSETQYF. Here the CDR3 DNA reads TGTGCCAGCAGTTTTTCCCGGACCTCCGAGACCCAGTACTTC.

This clone appeared many times. This chain uses TRBV14 with TRBJ2-6; D gene uncertain. The CDR3 is made up of 13 amino acids. CDR1 and CDR2 from the germline V gene are SGHDN and FVKESK. Trimming took 3 bases from V and 13 from J, leaving 13 bases between them. The CDR3 sequence: CASSQSVYAVLTF. In DNA, the CDR3 is TGTGCCAGCAGCCAGTCCGTGTATGCAGTCCTGACTTTC.

The chain combines TRBV27 with TRBJ2-7; D is uncertain. There are 13 residues in the CDR3. Germline CDR1 reads MNHEY; CDR2 reads SMNVEV (reference sequence). Trimming left V 6 bases short and J 3 bases short, with 12 bases between. The chain's CDR3 is CASRGSLSYEQYF. The CDR3 DNA is TGTGCCAGCAGGGGATCCCTTAGCTACGAGCAGTACTTC.

The V gene is TRBV19, the J gene TRBJ2-1; D perhaps matches TRBD2 (6 bases). There are 14 residues in the CDR3. The V end lost 10 bases, the J end lost 4 bases, and 17 bases lay between the germline ends. Germline loops: CDR1 LNHDA, CDR2 SQIVND (reference sequence). In DNA, the CDR3 is TGTGCCACTTCGGGACTGGAAGAATACAATGAGCAGTTCTTC. The encoded protein is CATSGLEEYNEQFF.

This chain uses TRBV6-4 with TRBJ2-1; D ambiguous. The CDR3 extends over 15 amino acids. CDR1 is MRHNA, CDR2 SNTAGT, per germline. V gave up 2 bases and J gave up 1 base, with 9 bases separating them. The CDR3, as DNA: TGTGCCAGCAGTGACGGCAGCTCATCCTACAATGAGCAGTTCTTC. Amino acids: CASSDGSSSYNEQFF.

The chain has TRBV18 and TRBJ2-1; no reliable D call. V dropped 1 base and J dropped 5 bases, with 12 bases sitting between them. The CDR3 runs to 15 residues. In germline, CDR1 is KGHSH, CDR2 LQKENI. As DNA, the CDR3 is TGTGCCAGCTCACCACGCGGAGTCGGCGACAATGAGCAGTTCTTC. Protein sequence: CASSPRGVGDNEQFF.

The rearrangement links TRBV7-8 to TRBJ2-7; 8 positions agree with TRBD2. Germline V lookup: CDR1 SGHVS, CDR2 FQNEAQ. V was pared by 5 bases and J by 2 bases, with 8 bases of the junction left unmatched. The length of the CDR3 is 15 residues. The CDR3 loop is CASSRAPGLAYEQYF. The CDR3 DNA follows: TGTGCCAGCAGCCGTGCTCCGGGACTAGCCTACGAGCAGTACTTC.

V is TRBV9 and J is TRBJ1-2; D may be TRBD1 (5 bases). This CDR3 has 13 residues. The germline CDR1 and CDR2 sequences are SGDLS and YYNGEE. V lost 7 bases, J lost 6 bases, and 16 bases lay in between. CDR3 in DNA: TGTGCCAGCGCCGGTTGGGGGAGGAATGGCTACACCTTC. It codes for CASAGWGRNGYTF.

CDR3 region: CASSFREGTYNEQFF. CDR3 nucleotides: TGTGCCAGCAGCTTCAGGGAGGGGACCTACAATGAGCAGTTCTTC. The chain is built from TRBV7-2 and TRBJ2-1, with 7 bases lining up with TRBD2. The germline CDR1 and CDR2 sequences are SGHTA and FQGNSA. The CDR3 has 15 residues. Trimming took 3 bases from V and 2 from J; bases not matched to a gene: 4.

The rearrangement uses TRBV4-2 and TRBJ2-7; the match to TRBD2 covers 12 bases. The length of the CDR3 is 18 residues. Germline-derived CDR1 and CDR2 are LGHNA and YNFKEQ. The V gene end was trimmed by 1 base and the J gene end by 0 bases; junction bases not matched to a gene: 7. Here the CDR3 DNA reads TGTGCCAGCAGCCAAGCCTCGGGACTAGCGGGCAGCTCCTACGAGCAGTACTTC. Residues: CASSQASGLAGSSYEQYF.

The chain links TRBV30 to TRBJ2-1; D not resolved. CDR1 GTSNPN and CDR2 SVGIG come from the germline V gene (reference sequence). The CDR3 is 18 residues long. The ends were cut back, 4 bases at V and 1 base at J, with 23 bases in the middle. The CDR3 DNA follows: TGTGCCTGGAACCGTGGAGCCGCCGGCGGATTATCCTACAATGAGCAGTTCTTC. Translation gives CAWNRGAAGGLSYNEQFF.